The entry below gives a single T cell receptor beta chain sequence along with its context. TCRdb keeps only in-frame clones here, not all; method: immunoSEQ multiplex PCR. This table holds over 60,000 clones, roughly nine tenths found once. This sample stems from a study of T cell changes during pregnancy in multiple sclerosis. From germline, CDR1 is MNHEY and CDR2 SMNVEV (reference sequence). Trimming stripped 2 bases from V and 2 bases from J, with 12 bases between. There are 15 residues in the CDR3. This receptor was identified in a female donor with multiple sclerosis, enrolled in a pregnancy study. Sequenced here: peripheral blood, sampled in the first trimester of pregnancy. The chain recombines TRBV27 with TRBJ1-1; tentatively, D is TRBD1 (5 bases). CDR3 sequence: CASSLRTGFNTEAFF. The CDR3, as DNA: TGTGCCAGCAGTTTACGCACAGGTTTTAACACTGAAGCTTTCTTT.